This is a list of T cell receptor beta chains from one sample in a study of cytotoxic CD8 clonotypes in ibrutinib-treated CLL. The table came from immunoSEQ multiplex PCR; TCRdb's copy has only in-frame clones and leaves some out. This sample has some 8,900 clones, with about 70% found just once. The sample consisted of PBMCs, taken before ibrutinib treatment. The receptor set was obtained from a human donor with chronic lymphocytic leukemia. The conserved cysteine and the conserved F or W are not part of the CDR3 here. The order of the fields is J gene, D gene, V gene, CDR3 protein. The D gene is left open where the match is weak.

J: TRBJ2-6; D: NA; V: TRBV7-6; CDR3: ASSLATMRGRYSGANVLT
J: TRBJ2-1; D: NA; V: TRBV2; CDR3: ASSATRVEQF
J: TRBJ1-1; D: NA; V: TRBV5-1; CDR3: ASSPRFEGEAF
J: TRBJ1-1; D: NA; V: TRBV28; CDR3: ASTPWPTGNMNTEAF
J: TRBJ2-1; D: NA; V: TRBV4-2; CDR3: ASSRGARESSYNEQF
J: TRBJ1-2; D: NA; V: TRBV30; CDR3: AWTSGTAYGYT
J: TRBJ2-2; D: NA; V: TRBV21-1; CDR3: ASSFRQGARNGELF
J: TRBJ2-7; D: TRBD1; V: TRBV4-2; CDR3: ASSQPTPGQSYEQY
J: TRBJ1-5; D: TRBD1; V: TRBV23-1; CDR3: ASSQLQGPPHQPQH
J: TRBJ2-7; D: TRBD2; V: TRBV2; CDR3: ASSWTSGYEQY
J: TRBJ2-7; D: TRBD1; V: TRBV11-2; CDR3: ASSLDLIGTAYEQY
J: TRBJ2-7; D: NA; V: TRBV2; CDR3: ARSGGSYEQY
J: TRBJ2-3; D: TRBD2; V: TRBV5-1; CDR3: ASSLLAGGPDTQY
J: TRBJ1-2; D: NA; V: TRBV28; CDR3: ASSTSPLVPGQTYGYT
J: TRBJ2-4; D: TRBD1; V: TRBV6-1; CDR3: ASGVGQGRNIQY
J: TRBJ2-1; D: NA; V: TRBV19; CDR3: ASSLGNEQF
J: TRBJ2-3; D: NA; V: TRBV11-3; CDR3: ASSFQPDTQY
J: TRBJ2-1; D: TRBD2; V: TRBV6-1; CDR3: ASSARLAGVNDEQF
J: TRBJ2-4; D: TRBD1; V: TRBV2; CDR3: ASSEDRGGIQY
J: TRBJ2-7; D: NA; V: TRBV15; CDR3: ATSGDSSYEQY
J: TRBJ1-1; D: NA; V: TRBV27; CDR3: ASTSHPSSTEAF
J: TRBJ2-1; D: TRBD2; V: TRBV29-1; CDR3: SAGLAGFSYNEQF
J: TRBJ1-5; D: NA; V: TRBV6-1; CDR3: ASSDNSAGNQPQH
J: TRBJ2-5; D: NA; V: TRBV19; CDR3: ASSSRNHAQETQY
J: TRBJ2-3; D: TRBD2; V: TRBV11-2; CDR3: ASSPNRREQSTDTQY
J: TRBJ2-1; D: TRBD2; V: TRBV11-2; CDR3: ASSPGLAENEQF
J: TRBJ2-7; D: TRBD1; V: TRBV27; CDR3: ASRRDSEQY
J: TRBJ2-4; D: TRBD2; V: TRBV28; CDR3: ASSYRGVAKNIQY
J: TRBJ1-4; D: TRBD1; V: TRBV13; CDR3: ASSSPGGEKLF
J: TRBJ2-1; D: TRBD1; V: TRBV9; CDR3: ASTDRGSYNEQF
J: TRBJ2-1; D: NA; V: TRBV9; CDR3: ASSPLGVNYNEQF
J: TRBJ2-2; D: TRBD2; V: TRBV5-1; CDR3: ASSVSGSSGELF
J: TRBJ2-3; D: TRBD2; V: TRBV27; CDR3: ASTPTSGVTDTQY
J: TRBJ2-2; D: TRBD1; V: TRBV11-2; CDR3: ASSLGTGSGELF
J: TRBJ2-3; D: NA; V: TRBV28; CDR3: ASSFRADTQY
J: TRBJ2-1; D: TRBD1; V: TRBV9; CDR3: ASSGTGGLHNEQF
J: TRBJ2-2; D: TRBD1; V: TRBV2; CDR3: ASRGTENTGELF
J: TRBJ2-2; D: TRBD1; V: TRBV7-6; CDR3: ASSLGDRVGTGELF
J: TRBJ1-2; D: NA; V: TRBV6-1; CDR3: ASRENYGYT
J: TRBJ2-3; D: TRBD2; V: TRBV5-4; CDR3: ASSGEEREFADTQY
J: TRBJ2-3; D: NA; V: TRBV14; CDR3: ASSHVTAPDTQY
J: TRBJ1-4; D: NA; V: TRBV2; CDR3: ASGPGGTNEKLF
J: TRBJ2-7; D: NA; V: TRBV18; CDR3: ASSPDGPTYEQY
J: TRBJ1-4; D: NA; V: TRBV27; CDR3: ASSSVGPNEKLF
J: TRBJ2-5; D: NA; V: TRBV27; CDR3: ASSLGTQY
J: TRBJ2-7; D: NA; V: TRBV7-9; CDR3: ASSQGFHEQY
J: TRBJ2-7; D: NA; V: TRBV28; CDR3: ATYSDGSSYEQY
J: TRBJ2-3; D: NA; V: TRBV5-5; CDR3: ASSLSYTQY
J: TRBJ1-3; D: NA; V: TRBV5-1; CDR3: ASSPTTTMDTIY
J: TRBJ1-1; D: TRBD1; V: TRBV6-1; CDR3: ASRATGDGEAF
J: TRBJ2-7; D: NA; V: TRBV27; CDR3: ASSLGTHYEQY
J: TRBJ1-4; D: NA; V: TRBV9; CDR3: ASSSTGTNEKLF
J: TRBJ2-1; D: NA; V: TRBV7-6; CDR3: ASSQGQTLSSYNEQF
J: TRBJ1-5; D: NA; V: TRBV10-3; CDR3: AISVDGGYSNQPQH
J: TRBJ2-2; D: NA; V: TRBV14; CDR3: ASSQLRGSGSGTGELF
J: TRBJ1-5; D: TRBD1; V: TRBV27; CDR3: ASSERQGTPQH
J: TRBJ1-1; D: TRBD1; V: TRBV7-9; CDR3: ASSKGTGATEAF
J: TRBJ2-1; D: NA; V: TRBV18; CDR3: ASARSEDNEQF
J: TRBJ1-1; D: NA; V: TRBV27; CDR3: ASMKDTEAF